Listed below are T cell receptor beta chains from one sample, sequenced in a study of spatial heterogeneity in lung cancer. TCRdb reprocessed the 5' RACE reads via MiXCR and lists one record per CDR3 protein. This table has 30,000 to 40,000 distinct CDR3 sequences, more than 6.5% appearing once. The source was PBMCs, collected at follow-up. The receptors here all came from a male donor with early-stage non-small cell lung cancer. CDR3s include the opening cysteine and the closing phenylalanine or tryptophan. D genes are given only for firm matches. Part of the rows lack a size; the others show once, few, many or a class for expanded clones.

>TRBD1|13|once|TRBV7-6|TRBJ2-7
TGTGCCAGCAGCGCCGGGACAGGCTACGAGCAGTACTTC
CASSAGTGYEQYF
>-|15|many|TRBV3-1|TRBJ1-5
TGTGCCAGCAGCCAAGATCCCGGGAGGAATCAGCCCCAGCATTTT
CASSQDPGRNQPQHF
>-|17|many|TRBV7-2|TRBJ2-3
TGTGCCAGCAGCTTAGAGCAGGGCGTATTCCACACAGATACGCAGTATTTT
CASSLEQGVFHTDTQYF
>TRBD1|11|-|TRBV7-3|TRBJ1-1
TGTGCCAGCAGCTCCGGGACAGGGGCTTTCTTT
CASSSGTGAFF
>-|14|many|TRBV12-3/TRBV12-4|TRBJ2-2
TGTGCCAGTGGGGCTCAGGGGACCGCCGGGGAGCTGTTTTTT
CASGAQGTAGELFF
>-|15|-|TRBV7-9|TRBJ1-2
TGTGCCAGCAGCTTATCCGTCGAGGGAGCGGATGGCTACACCTTC
CASSLSVEGADGYTF
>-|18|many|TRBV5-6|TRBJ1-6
TGTGCCAGCAGCTTTTTCGGGTACAAAATGGAAGTGGGTTCACCCCTCCACTTT
CASSFFGYKMEVGSPLHF
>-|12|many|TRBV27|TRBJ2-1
TGTGCCAGCAGTTTTGGAGACAATGAGCAGTTCTTC
CASSFGDNEQFF
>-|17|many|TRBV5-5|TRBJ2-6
TGTGCCAGCAGCTTGATCCTGATGGAATCTGGGGCCAACGTCCTGATTTTC
CASSLILMESGANVLIF
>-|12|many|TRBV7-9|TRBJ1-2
TGTGCCAGCAGCTTAATGGGATCTGGCTACACCTTC
CASSLMGSGYTF
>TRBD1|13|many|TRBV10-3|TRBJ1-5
TGTGCCATCAGTGAACAGGGGGGTCAGCCCCAGCATTTT
CAISEQGGQPQHF
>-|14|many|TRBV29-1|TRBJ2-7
TGCAGCGTTGAAAGTTCCAGGGGAGCTGACGAGCAGTACTTC
CSVESSRGADEQYF
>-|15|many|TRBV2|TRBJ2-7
TGTGCCAGCAGTGAAATGGGTAGTTTACCCTACGAGCAGTACTTC
CASSEMGSLPYEQYF
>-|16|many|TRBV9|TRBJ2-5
TGTGCCAGCAGCCCCCGATGGACGGAGTACCAAGAGACCCAGTACTTC
CASSPRWTEYQETQYF
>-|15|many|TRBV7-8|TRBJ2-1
TGTGCCAGCAGCCTCAGGGAAAGCTCCTACAATGAGCAGTTCTTC
CASSLRESSYNEQFF
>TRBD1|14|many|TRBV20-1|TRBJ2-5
TGCAGTGCTAGGTCCGACAGGGGAACGGAGACCCAGTACTTC
CSARSDRGTETQYF
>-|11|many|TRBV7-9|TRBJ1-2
TGTGCCAGCACGTTGACAGATGGCTACACCTTC
CASTLTDGYTF
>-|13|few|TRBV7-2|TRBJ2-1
TGTGCCAGCAGCTTAGCAATTGGAAATGAGCAGTTCTTC
CASSLAIGNEQFF
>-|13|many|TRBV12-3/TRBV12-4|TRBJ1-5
TGTGCCAGCAGTTTCGAGGGAAATCAGCCCCAGCATTTT
CASSFEGNQPQHF
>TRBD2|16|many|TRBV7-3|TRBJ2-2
TGTGCCAGCAGCTTACTGGCGGGGGGGCCCACCGGGGAGCTGTTTTTT
CASSLLAGGPTGELFF
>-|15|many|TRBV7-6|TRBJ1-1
TGTGCCAGCAGCCCTCACGTTTTGGGGGACACTGAAGCTTTCTTT
CASSPHVLGDTEAFF
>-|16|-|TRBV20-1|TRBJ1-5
TGCAGTGCTCGCCGCTCGGACGGGAGAATTGATCAGCCCCAGCATTTT
CSARRSDGRIDQPQHF
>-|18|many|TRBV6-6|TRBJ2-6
TGTGCCAGCAATCTAGACGGGATGGAGGGCTCTGGGGCCAACGTCCTGACTTTC
CASNLDGMEGSGANVLTF
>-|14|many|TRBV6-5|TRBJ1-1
TGTGCCAGCAGTTACTCCAGGGACAACACTGAAGCTTTCTTT
CASSYSRDNTEAFF
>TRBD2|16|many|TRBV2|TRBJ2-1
TGTGCCAGCAGTGATTACAGGCTAGCGGCTACGAATGAGCAGTTCTTC
CASSDYRLAATNEQFF
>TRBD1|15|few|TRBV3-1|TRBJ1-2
TGTGCCAGCAGCCAGGTGGACAGGGGCCCCTATGGCTACACCTTC
CASSQVDRGPYGYTF
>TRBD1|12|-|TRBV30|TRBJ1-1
TGTGCCCAACAGGGCCCAGGGGGGGAAGCTTTCTTT
CAQQGPGGEAFF
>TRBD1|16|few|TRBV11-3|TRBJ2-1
TGTGCCAGCAGCCCTCGGACAGGGGGCTCCTACAATGAGCAGTTCTTC
CASSPRTGGSYNEQFF
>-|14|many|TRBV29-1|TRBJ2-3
TGCAGCGTGGATGGCCTACTTGACACAGATACGCAGTATTTT
CSVDGLLDTDTQYF
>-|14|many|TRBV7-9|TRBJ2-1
TGTGCCAGCAGCCCACGGGGGGCGGACAATGAGCAGTTCTTC
CASSPRGADNEQFF
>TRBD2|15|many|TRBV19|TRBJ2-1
TGTGCCAGTAGTTTTAGCGGGGGGGCCAACAATGAGCAGTTCTTC
CASSFSGGANNEQFF
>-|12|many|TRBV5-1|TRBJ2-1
TGCGCCAGCAGCTTGAGTTACAATGAGCAGTTCTTC
CASSLSYNEQFF
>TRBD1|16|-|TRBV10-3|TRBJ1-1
TGTGCCATCAGTGAGCCAAGGACAGGGATGAACACTGAAGCTTTCTTT
CAISEPRTGMNTEAFF
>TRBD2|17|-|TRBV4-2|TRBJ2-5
TGTGCCAGCAGCCAAAACCCCAGCGGGGGGAGCCAAGAGACCCAGCACTTC
CASSQNPSGGSQETQHF
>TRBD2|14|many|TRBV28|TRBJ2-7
TGTGCCAGCAGTCCTCAAGACCAGCGGGGCGAGCAGTACTTC
CASSPQDQRGEQYF
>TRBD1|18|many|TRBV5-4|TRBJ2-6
TGTGCCAGCAGCTTGTCGGGACAGTTCGTCTCTGGGGCCAACGTCCTGACTTTC
CASSLSGQFVSGANVLTF
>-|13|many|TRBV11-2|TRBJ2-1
TGTGCCAGCAGCACACCGGACACTGATGAGCAGTTCTTC
CASSTPDTDEQFF
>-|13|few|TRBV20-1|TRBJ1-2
TGCAGTGCTAGAGAGAGTGGGGACTATGGCTACACCTTC
CSARESGDYGYTF
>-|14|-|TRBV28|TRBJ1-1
TGTGCCAGCAGCCGGGCCACAGGTTACACTGAAGCTTTCTTT
CASSRATGYTEAFF
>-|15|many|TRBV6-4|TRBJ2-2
TGTGCCAGCAGCGACTCCCTTGGAGGGGACGGGGAGCTGTTTTTT
CASSDSLGGDGELFF
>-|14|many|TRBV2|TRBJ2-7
TGTGCCAGCAGCGTCGGACGGCTGAACTACGAGCAGTACTTC
CASSVGRLNYEQYF
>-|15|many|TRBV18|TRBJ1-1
TGTGCCAGCTCACCCGAAGGGGACTGGCACACTGAAGCTTTCTTT
CASSPEGDWHTEAFF
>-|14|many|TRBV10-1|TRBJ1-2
TGCGCCAGCAGCCCCGACAGCGCCGGCTATGGCTACACCTTC
CASSPDSAGYGYTF
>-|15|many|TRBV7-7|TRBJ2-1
TGTGCTAGCAGCTTAGACGTCCTTTCCTACAATGAGCAGTTCTTC
CASSLDVLSYNEQFF
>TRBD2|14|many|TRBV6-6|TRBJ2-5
TGTGCCAGCACCAACGCGGGGGGCACAGAGACCCAGTACTTC
CASTNAGGTETQYF
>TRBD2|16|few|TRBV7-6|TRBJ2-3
TGTGCCAGCAGCCCCCTCACTAGCGCGGGCACAGATACGCAGTATTTT
CASSPLTSAGTDTQYF
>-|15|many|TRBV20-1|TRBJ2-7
TGCAGTGCTAGAAAAATCCGGGACGGAGGCTACGAGCAGTACTTC
CSARKIRDGGYEQYF